This entry describes one T cell receptor beta chain. Data came from immunoSEQ multiplex PCR; TCRdb stores just in-frame clones and leaves some out. The table lists about 260,000 clones, 88% of them singletons. This entry belongs to a study of blood T cell repertoires in COVID-19. Input material: peripheral blood. This sequence was found in a human donor in a cohort sampled during active COVID-19.

CDR3 sequence reads: CSVESGSLVGEQFF. CDR3 DNA sequence: TGCAGCGTTGAAAGTGGGAGTCTGGTGGGTGAGCAGTTCTTC. This chain links TRBV29-1 with TRBJ2-1; D might be TRBD2 (5 bases). The CDR3 totals 14 residues. V lost 2 bases and J lost 9, with 17 bases in between. Per germline, CDR1 SQVTM and CDR2 ANQGSEA.